What follows are 3 T cell receptor beta chains derived from one specimen sequenced in a study of blood T cell repertoires in COVID-19. Assay: immunoSEQ multiplex PCR; the TCRdb copy retains only in-frame clones and omits some. The sample has some 190,000 clones; 88% are singletons. The sequencing input was peripheral blood. The source of these receptors is a man aged 30-40 years with acute or convalescent COVID-19.

Points on this clone: This sample includes further DNA sequences coding for the same CDR3. The gene calls are TRBV2 and TRBJ2-3; the D gene is possibly TRBD1 (5 bases). Germline V gene sequence: CDR1 SNHLY, CDR2 FYNNEI. V was shortened by 6 bases and J by 6 bases, with 13 bases between the two germline ends. The CDR3 runs 13 residues. The CDR3 region has the DNA TGTGCCAGCAGACGAGACAGTGGGGATACGCAGTATTTT. Its protein product is CASRRDSGDTQYF.

This clone was observed a few times. The rearrangement uses TRBV11-2 and TRBJ1-2, with 7 bases fitting TRBD1. This CDR3 comprises 14 residues. Germline CDR1 and CDR2: SGHAT and FQNNGV. V lost 3 bases to trimming and J lost 3 bases; unmatched junction nucleotides: 4. The DNA for the CDR3 is TGTGCCAGCAGCTTGACAGGGATTTACTATGGCTACACCTTC. Its protein is CASSLTGIYYGYTF.

This CDR3 is CASRTIRDRKIYGYTF. DNA of the CDR3: TGTGCCAGCAGGACCATCCGGGACAGGAAAATCTATGGCTACACCTTC. The chain uses TRBV6-6 and TRBJ1-2; 8 bases fit TRBD1. Per the germline V gene, CDR1 is MNHNY and CDR2 is SVGAGI (reference sequence). The CDR3 runs to 16 residues. J gave up 4 bases and V 6 bases, and 13 bases lay outside the gene matches.